This T cell receptor beta chain derives from a study of CD8 T cells in ankylosing spondylitis. Study conclusions and caveats: CD8+ cells made up the disease-linked clones, which were relatively rare in peripheral blood. In ankylosing spondylitis patients, matched synovial fluid reportedly showed significant enrichment of disease-linked clones. Ankylosing spondylitis blood appeared to carry a characteristic TCR beta motif of roughly eight highly homologous variants.

On this clonotype itself: Its antigen is still unknown.

Germline assignment: CDR1 DFQATT and CDR2 SNEGSKA (reference sequence). The CDR3 covers 17 residues. Trimming cost V 0 bases and J 3 bases; bases outside gene matches: 9. Libraries of TCR beta came from quantitative 5'-RACE with molecular barcodes. MiXCR was run by TCRdb on the 5' RACE reads, yielding one entry per CDR3 protein. The sample holds roughly 120,000 distinct CDR3 sequences; about 13% are singletons and the top ten take approximately 3.1%. The source material was blood, either unsorted or a sorted T cell fraction (not recorded which). The chain carries TRBV20-1 and TRBJ1-5, with 9 positions matching TRBD1. The source of this sequence is a female donor with ankylosing spondylitis or in good health (not recorded which). This CDR3 is CSARDRSGTGFNQPQHF. The CDR3 bases are TGCAGTGCTAGAGATAGGTCCGGGACAGGGTTCAATCAGCCCCAGCATTTT.